One and the same sample provided the 21 T cell receptor beta chains below, sequenced in a study of blood T cells in healthy people across ages. Then a second PCR, running about 6 to 11 cycles, was carried out with a sample-barcoded 5' primer and a J-beta primer mix. TCRdb re-called the 5' RACE reads with MiXCR, one entry per CDR3 protein. This table has 1.5 million to 2 million distinct CDR3 sequences, roughly 49% appearing once. Sequenced: blood. The receptors shown here come from a woman aged 40 to 50 in good health.

In its sample, this clonotype was seen a few times. The chain uses TRBV7-6 and TRBJ1-4; tentative D call: TRBD1 (5 bases). V was pared by 1 base and J by 8 bases, with 11 bases between. Looked up from germline, CDR1 is SGHVS and CDR2 is FNYEAQ. This CDR3 is built from 14 residues. Here the CDR3 DNA reads TGTGCCAGCAGCTTAGGTGTAGGGGTAGAAAAACTGTTTTTT. Translation: CASSLGVGVEKLFF.

V is TRBV4-3 and J is TRBJ2-1, with 8 bases aligning to TRBD2. Germline CDR1 and CDR2: LGHNA and YSLEER. Trimming at V came to 3 bases and at J to 6 bases, leaving 7 bases not matched to a gene. CDR3 size: 15 residues. The CDR3: CASSHAAGGPNEQFF. CDR3 DNA: TGCGCCAGCAGCCATGCGGCGGGGGGCCCCAATGAGCAGTTCTTC.

The genes are TRBV29-1 and TRBJ2-1; D unclear. This CDR3 region has 13 residues. Trimming stripped 4 bases from V and 5 bases from J, with 12 bases between. Germline loops: CDR1 SQVTM, CDR2 ANQGSEA. This CDR3 is CSVAVSYDNEQFF. In nucleotides, the CDR3 is TGCAGCGTTGCAGTGTCTTATGACAATGAGCAGTTCTTC.

This sequence joins TRBV5-1 and TRBJ1-1; D remains ambiguous. This CDR3 is 15 amino acids long. With 3 bases removed from V and 2 bases from J, the gap between germline ends came to 14 bases. Germline CDR1 reads SGHRS; CDR2 reads YFSETQ. CDR3: CASSSLRDTNTEAFF. Written as DNA, the CDR3 is TGCGCCAGCAGCTCGCTGAGAGATACAAACACTGAAGCTTTCTTT. Looking up the rest from reference TRBV5-1 and TRBJ1-1 gives the full variable domain: KAGVTQTPRYLIKTRGQQVTLSCSPISGHRSVSWYQQTPGQGLQFLFEYFSETQRNKGNFPGRFSGRQFSNSRSEMNVSTLELGDSALYLCASSSLRDTNTEAFFGQGTRLTVV.

In this sample, this clonotype turned up a few times. The rearrangement uses TRBV29-1 and TRBJ2-3; TRBD2 is a possible D gene (5 bases). CDR1 and CDR2 (germline): SQVTM, ANQGSEA. This CDR3 comprises 14 residues. Trimming removed 2 bases at V and 2 bases at J, with 11 bases between. The CDR3 region has the DNA TGCAGCGTTGAACCCGGACTTGCCACAGATACGCAGTATTTT. It is translated as CSVEPGLATDTQYF.

V is TRBV7-9 and J is TRBJ2-1; possibly TRBD2 for D (7 bases). CDR1 and CDR2 from the germline V gene are SEHNR and FQNEAQ (reference sequence). V shed 1 base and J shed 8 bases, with 15 bases lying between them. CDR3 length equals 15 residues. This CDR3 is CASSLGGGAGHEQFF. The DNA of the CDR3 is TGTGCCAGCAGCTTAGGTGGGGGGGCCGGTCATGAGCAGTTCTTC.

The CDR3 is CASTGWADTQYF. DNA for the CDR3: TGTGCCAGCACAGGGTGGGCAGATACGCAGTATTTT. The chain carries TRBV28 and TRBJ2-3; possible D gene TRBD1, 5 bases. The CDR3 is made up of 12 amino acids. Trimming pared 7 bases from V and 4 bases from J, leaving 9 bases between. Germline-derived CDR1 and CDR2 are MDHEN and SYDVKM.

This clonotype was detected only a few times. The CDR3 region is CATSGGVAGNQETQYF. The CDR3 coding sequence is TGTGCCACCAGTGGAGGGGTAGCGGGGAACCAAGAGACCCAGTACTTC. The genes are TRBV24-1 and TRBJ2-5, with 8 bases identical to TRBD2. This CDR3 contains 16 residues. Trimming took 5 bases from V and 0 from J; bases not matched to a gene: 7. CDR1 is KGHDR, CDR2 SFDVKD, per germline.

The J gene is TRBJ2-3, the V gene TRBV4-1, with 7 bases aligning to TRBD2. The CDR3 has 17 residues. V shed 0 bases, J shed 0 bases, and the junction held 6 bases outside the gene matches. Germline CDR1 MGHRA, CDR2 YSYEKL. The CDR3 DNA follows: TGCGCCAGCAGCCAAGAGGAACTAGCGACTAGCACAGATACGCAGTATTTT. It yields the protein CASSQEELATSTDTQYF.

The rearrangement links TRBV12-3 or TRBV12-4 to TRBJ2-5; 9 positions match TRBD1. The CDR3 runs 15 residues. The trim removed 6 bases at V and 5 bases at J, leaving 10 bases unmatched. CDR3 in amino acids: CASRRPGTGRETQYF. For the CDR3, the DNA is TGTGCCAGCAGAAGACCGGGGACAGGGAGGGAGACCCAGTACTTC.

This sequence joins TRBV7-2 and TRBJ2-3; possibly TRBD2 for D (7 bases). Germline lookup yields CDR1 SGHTA and CDR2 FQGNSA. Trimming took 1 base from V and 4 from J, leaving 15 bases between them. CDR3 size: 16 residues. CDR3 coding DNA: TGTGCCAGCAGCTTAGGTAGGGGGGGGGTCGCAGATACGCAGTATTTT. Amino acid sequence: CASSLGRGGVADTQYF. The whole variable domain, filled in from reference TRBV7-2 and TRBJ2-3, reads GAGVSQSPSNKVTEKGKDVELRCDPISGHTALYWYRQSLGQGLEFLIYFQGNSAPDKSGLPSDRFSAERTGGSVSTLTIQRTQQEDSAVYLCASSLGRGGVADTQYFGPGTRLTVL.

The rearrangement links TRBV28 to TRBJ2-5, with D possibly being TRBD1 or TRBD2 (5 bases each). V dropped 2 bases and J dropped 4 bases, with 17 bases sitting between them. This CDR3 is built from 16 residues. The germline V gene has CDR1 MDHEN and CDR2 SYDVKM. This CDR3 reads CASSLAGEGGGETQYF. The CDR3 DNA follows: TGTGCCAGCAGTTTAGCGGGCGAGGGTGGGGGAGAGACCCAGTACTTC. The entire variable domain, with the rest obtained from reference TRBV28 and TRBJ2-5, is as follows: DVKVTQSSRYLVKRTGEKVFLECVQDMDHENMFWYRQDPGLGLRLIYFSYDVKMKEKGDIPEGYSVSREKKERFSLILESASTNQTSMYLCASSLAGEGGGETQYFGPGTRLLVL.

Concerning this clonotype: A much larger clone differs from this one at a single base, so this may be a read error. This chain links TRBV12-3 or TRBV12-4 with TRBJ2-1, with TRBD2 identical over 7 bases. The CDR3 has 15 amino acids. The CDR3 DNA sequence: TGTGCCAACAGTTTAGGTCTAGCGGACTACAATGAGCAGTTCTTC. Encoded protein: CANSLGLADYNEQFF.

This clonotype was picked up a small number of times. The rearrangement links TRBV14 to TRBJ1-2, with D hard to call. V lost 1 base and J lost 6, with 6 bases in between. The CDR3 length is 12 residues. From germline, CDR1 is SGHDN and CDR2 FVKESK. CDR3 nucleotides: TGTGCCAGCAGCCAAGGGAGGAATGGCTACACCTTC. This codes for CASSQGRNGYTF.

The V and J genes are TRBV7-2 and TRBJ1-2, with unresolved D. This CDR3 spans 13 amino acids. Germline CDR1 and CDR2: SGHTA and FQGNSA. V lost 4 bases and J lost 2, with 8 bases in between. The chain's CDR3 is CASSSWANYGYTF. The CDR3 DNA reads TGTGCCAGCAGCTCTTGGGCGAACTATGGCTACACCTTC.

CDR3 protein: CASSVSGVNYNEQYF. DNA of the CDR3: TGTGCCAGCAGCGTCTCAGGGGTGAATTACAACGAGCAGTACTTC. V is TRBV7-2 and J is TRBJ2-4; weak D call: TRBD1 (6 bases). The last part of the DNA fits TRBJ2-7 better; the J call may be wrong. Germline CDR1 and CDR2: SGHTA and FQGNSA. The CDR3 length is 15 residues.

V gene TRBV27 combines with J gene TRBJ2-4, with D tentatively TRBD1 or TRBD2 (6 bases each). V lost 0 bases to trimming and J lost 7 bases, with 22 bases between them. The CDR3 totals 18 residues. In germline, CDR1 is MNHEY, CDR2 SMNVEV (reference sequence). CDR3 residues: CASSLSGQGSIGGNIQYF. Written as DNA, the CDR3 is TGTGCCAGCAGTTTATCGGGCCAGGGGAGTATTGGAGGGAACATTCAGTACTTC.

The chain couples TRBV6-5 to TRBJ2-5; a weak D match, TRBD2 (5 bases). Per germline, CDR1 MNHEY and CDR2 SVGAGI. CDR3 length equals 14 residues. V was shortened by 5 bases and J by 1 base, with 11 bases between the two germline ends. The chain's CDR3 is CASSLIAFQETQYF. The CDR3 region has the DNA TGTGCCAGCAGTCTGATAGCGTTCCAAGAGACCCAGTACTTC.

This clonotype has a handful of counts. The chain has TRBV5-1 and TRBJ2-5, with a weak D call TRBD2 (7 bases). Germline assignment: CDR1 SGHRS and CDR2 YFSETQ. V was trimmed by 4 bases and J by 1 base, leaving 14 bases between them. The CDR3 loop spans 15 amino acids. This chain's CDR3 is CASSTLRGAQETQYF. The CDR3 nucleotides read TGCGCCAGCAGCACGTTACGGGGGGCCCAAGAGACCCAGTACTTC.

Comments on this clonotype: Compared with germline, one end of the junction differs, possibly owing to a read error. This sequence joins TRBV25-1 and TRBJ1-6, with unresolved D. The length of the CDR3 is 16 residues. The germline CDR1 and CDR2 sequences are MGHDK and SYGVNS. The chain's CDR3 is CASSESGGRLNSPPHF. CDR3 nucleotides: TGTGCCAGCAGTGAATCAGGAGGCAGGCTGAATTCACCCCCCCACTTT. Full variable domain (rest looked up from reference TRBV25-1 and TRBJ1-6): EADIYQTPRYLVIGTGKKITLECSQTMGHDKMYWYQQDPGMELHLIHYSYGVNSTEKGDLSSESTVSRIRTEHFPLTLESARPSHTSQYLCASSESGGRLNSPPHFGNGTRLTVT.

Only a few counts were recorded for this clonotype. The CDR3 sequence is CASSSASAGQPQHF. CDR3 DNA: TGTGCCAGCAGTTCCGCCTCCGCGGGGCAGCCCCAGCATTTT. V usage is TRBV12-3 or TRBV12-4 and J usage is TRBJ1-5; D ambiguous. V was cut by 4 bases and J by 7 bases, with 14 bases left in between. The CDR3 consists of 14 residues.